Listed below are T cell receptor beta chains from one sample, sequenced in a study of cytomegalovirus exposure and HLA in healthy donors. The protocol was immunoSEQ multiplex PCR, while the TCRdb copy is restricted to in-frame clones and leaves out a portion. The sample gives 160,000 or so clones, approximately 80% of which show up once; 8.5% to 10% is in the top ten. Material: PBMCs. The receptors come from a man aged 18 to 30 in good health and CMV-seropositive. Both conserved end residues are trimmed from each CDR3.

CDR3 length: 13; J gene: TRBJ2-7; V gene: TRBV7-9; CDR3 protein: ASSLVWGQGYEQY
CDR3 length: 11; J gene: TRBJ1-1; V gene: TRBV30; CDR3 protein: AWKSGQHTEAF
CDR3 length: 10; J gene: TRBJ2-1; V gene: TRBV10-3; CDR3 protein: AISESGSEQF
CDR3 length: 11; J gene: TRBJ2-5; V gene: TRBV1; CDR3 protein: TSPRTRRETQY
CDR3 length: 14; J gene: TRBJ2-6; V gene: TRBV13; CDR3 protein: ASRLVSLSGANVLT
CDR3 length: 13; J gene: TRBJ2-1; V gene: TRBV5-1; CDR3 protein: ASSLQGYSYNEQF
CDR3 length: 13; J gene: TRBJ2-3; V gene: TRBV27; CDR3 protein: ASSLSRQRTDTQY
CDR3 length: 14; J gene: TRBJ1-6; V gene: TRBV9; CDR3 protein: ASSPWLGDIGSPLH
CDR3 length: 13; J gene: TRBJ2-1; V gene: TRBV27; CDR3 protein: ASSFGTSWSNEQF
CDR3 length: 13; J gene: TRBJ1-1; V gene: TRBV5-1; CDR3 protein: ASSKDRGNIGEAF
CDR3 length: 13; J gene: TRBJ1-3; V gene: TRBV6-5; CDR3 protein: ASSYGQRYGNTIY
CDR3 length: 14; J gene: TRBJ2-3; V gene: TRBV5-6; CDR3 protein: ASSHLARGSTDTQY
CDR3 length: 15; J gene: TRBJ2-5; V gene: TRBV11-2; CDR3 protein: ASSSLLIAEIQETQY
CDR3 length: 11; J gene: TRBJ1-2; V gene: TRBV13; CDR3 protein: ASSLRGHPGYT
CDR3 length: 13; J gene: TRBJ2-3; V gene: TRBV5-1; CDR3 protein: ASSPGAYDTDTQY
CDR3 length: 9; J gene: TRBJ2-3; V gene: TRBV19; CDR3 protein: ASSIGEVEY
CDR3 length: 13; J gene: TRBJ2-1; V gene: TRBV29-1; CDR3 protein: SVEVSSGSYNEQF
CDR3 length: 14; J gene: TRBJ2-3; V gene: TRBV6-5; CDR3 protein: ASSYSTYRASDTQY
CDR3 length: 13; J gene: TRBJ1-5; V gene: TRBV6-1; CDR3 protein: ASSEGRLGDQPQH